The 3 T cell receptor beta chains below all came from one sample that was sequenced in a study of T cell changes during pregnancy in multiple sclerosis. Sequencing used immunoSEQ multiplex PCR; TCRdb keeps in-frame clones, though not all of them. The sample lists roughly 100,000 clones; roughly 90% were seen once. The material was peripheral blood, obtained after pregnancy. The receptors were gathered from a female donor with multiple sclerosis, enrolled in a pregnancy study.

The CDR3 here is CAWAWGVQGDGGYTF. As DNA, the CDR3 is TGTGCCTGGGCGTGGGGGGTACAGGGGGATGGCGGCTACACCTTC. The genes are TRBV30 and TRBJ1-2, with TRBD1 identical over 8 bases. CDR1 is GTSNPN and CDR2 is SVGIG in the germline V gene (reference sequence). With V trimmed by 5 bases and J by 8 bases, 16 bases remained unmatched. This CDR3 spans 15 amino acids.

V is TRBV7-4 and J is TRBJ1-4, with TRBD1 matching over 12 bases. Germline V lookup: CDR1 SGHVT, CDR2 SQSDAQ. This CDR3 contains 20 residues. After removal of 5 bases from V and 5 bases from J, the junction contained 18 bases not matched to a gene. CDR3 nucleotide sequence: TGTGCCAGCAGCCCTCATCCCCCGGGACAGGGGGCTTGGGGGAATGAAAAACTGTTTTTT. The encoded protein is CASSPHPPGQGAWGNEKLFF.

J is TRBJ1-4 and V is TRBV25-1; no clear D. Germline lookup yields CDR1 MGHDK and CDR2 SYGVNS. CDR3 length equals 14 residues. Trimming stripped 5 bases from V and 8 bases from J, with 15 bases between. Here the CDR3 reads CASSSLAVWEKLFF. DNA of the CDR3: TGTGCCAGCAGTTCCCTGGCTGTGTGGGAAAAACTGTTTTTT.